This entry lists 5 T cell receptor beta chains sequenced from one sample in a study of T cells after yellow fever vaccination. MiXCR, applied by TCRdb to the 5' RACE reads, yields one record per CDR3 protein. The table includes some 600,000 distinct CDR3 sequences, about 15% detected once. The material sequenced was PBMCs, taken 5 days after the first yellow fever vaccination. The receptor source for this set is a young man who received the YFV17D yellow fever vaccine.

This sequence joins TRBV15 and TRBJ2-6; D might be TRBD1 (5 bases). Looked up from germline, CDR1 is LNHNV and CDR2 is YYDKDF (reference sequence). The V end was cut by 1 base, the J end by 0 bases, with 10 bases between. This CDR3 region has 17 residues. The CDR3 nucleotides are TGTGCCACCAGCAGAGCACAAGACAGCTCTGGGGCCAACGTCCTGACTTTC. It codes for CATSRAQDSSGANVLTF.

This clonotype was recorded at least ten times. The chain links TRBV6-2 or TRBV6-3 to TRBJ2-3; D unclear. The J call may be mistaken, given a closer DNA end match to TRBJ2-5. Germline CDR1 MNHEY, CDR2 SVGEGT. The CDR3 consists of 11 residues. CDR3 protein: CASRRGGTQYF. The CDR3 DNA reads TGTGCCAGCAGAAGAGGCGGGACCCAGTACTTC.

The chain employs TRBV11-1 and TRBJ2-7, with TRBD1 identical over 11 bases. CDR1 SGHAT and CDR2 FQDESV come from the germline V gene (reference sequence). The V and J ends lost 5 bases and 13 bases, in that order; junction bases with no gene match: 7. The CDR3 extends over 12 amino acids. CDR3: CASSPWTGGAYF. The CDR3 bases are TGTGCCAGCAGCCCCTGGACAGGGGGCGCCTACTTC.

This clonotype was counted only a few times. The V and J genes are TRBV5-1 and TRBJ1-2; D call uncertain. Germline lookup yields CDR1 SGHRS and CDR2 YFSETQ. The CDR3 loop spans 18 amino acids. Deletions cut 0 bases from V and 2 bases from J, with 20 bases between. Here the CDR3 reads CASSLEGQLTTQNYGYTF. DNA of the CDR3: TGCGCCAGCAGCTTGGAAGGGCAGCTAACCACCCAGAACTATGGCTACACCTTC.

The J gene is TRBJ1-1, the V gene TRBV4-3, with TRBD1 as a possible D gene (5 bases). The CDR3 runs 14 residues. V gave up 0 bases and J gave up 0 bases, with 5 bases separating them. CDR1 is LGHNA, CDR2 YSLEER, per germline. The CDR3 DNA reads TGCGCCAGCAGCCAAGAGGGACTGAACACTGAAGCTTTCTTT. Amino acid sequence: CASSQEGLNTEAFF.